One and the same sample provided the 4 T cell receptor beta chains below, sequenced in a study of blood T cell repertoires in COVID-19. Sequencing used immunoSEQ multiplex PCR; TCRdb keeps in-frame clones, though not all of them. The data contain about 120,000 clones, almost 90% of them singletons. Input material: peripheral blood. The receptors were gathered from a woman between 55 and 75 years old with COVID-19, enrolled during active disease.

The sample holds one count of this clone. In nucleotides, the CDR3 is TGTGCCAGCAGCCAAGGGAGGAACACTGAAGCTTTCTTT. This sequence encodes CASSQGRNTEAFF. V gene TRBV3-1 (or the pseudogene TRBV3-2) combines with J gene TRBJ1-1, with unresolved D. Germline V CDR1 and CDR2: LGHDT, YNNKEL (reference sequence). The length of the CDR3 is 13 residues. Trimming shortened V by 1 base and J by 1 base, and 4 bases separated the two germline ends.

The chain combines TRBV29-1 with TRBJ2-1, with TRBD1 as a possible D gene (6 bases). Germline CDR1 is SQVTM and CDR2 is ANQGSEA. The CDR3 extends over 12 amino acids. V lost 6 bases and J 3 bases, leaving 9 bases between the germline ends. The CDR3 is CSVGQLYNEQFF. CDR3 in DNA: TGCAGCGTCGGACAGCTCTACAATGAGCAGTTCTTC.

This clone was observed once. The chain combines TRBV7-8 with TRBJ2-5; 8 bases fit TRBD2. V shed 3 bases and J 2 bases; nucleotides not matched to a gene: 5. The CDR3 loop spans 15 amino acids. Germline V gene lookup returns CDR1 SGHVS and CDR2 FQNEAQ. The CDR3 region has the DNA TGTGCCAGCAGCTTGCAAGGGACTAGTCAAGAGACCCAGTACTTC. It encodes CASSLQGTSQETQYF.

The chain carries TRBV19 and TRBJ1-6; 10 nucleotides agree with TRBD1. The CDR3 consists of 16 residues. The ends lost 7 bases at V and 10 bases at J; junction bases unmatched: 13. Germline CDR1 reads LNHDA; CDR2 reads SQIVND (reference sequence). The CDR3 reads CASTKAGTGVYSPLHF. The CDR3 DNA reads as TGTGCCAGTACAAAAGCCGGGACAGGGGTATACTCACCCCTCCACTTT.